This entry lists 20 T cell receptor beta chains sequenced from one sample in a study of blood T cells in healthy people across ages. The second PCR ran roughly 6 to 12 cycles with a sample-barcoded 5' primer and J-beta primers. TCRdb reprocessed the 5' RACE reads with MiXCR, giving one entry per CDR3 protein. The repertoire holds under 2 million distinct CDR3 sequences, with about 35% as singletons. Sequenced material: blood. These receptors all come from a woman aged 25-40 years in good health.

This clonotype was seen more than once but under ten times. The chain recombines TRBV5-1 with TRBJ2-1; 7 nucleotides line up with TRBD2. The CDR3 has 16 amino acids. Unmatched junction bases numbered 8, after V lost 0 bases and J lost 5 bases. Germline CDR1 and CDR2: SGHRS and YFSETQ. The DNA of the CDR3 is TGCGCCAGCAGCTTGGTTCTAGCGGAAAATAACAATGAGCAGTTCTTC. Residues: CASSLVLAENNNEQFF.

Ten or more counts support this clonotype. The V call is TRBV4-1, the J call TRBJ2-1; no firm D call. The CDR3 is 15 residues long. Trimming removed 1 base at V and 2 bases at J, with 9 bases between. Germline V gene lookup returns CDR1 MGHRA and CDR2 YSYEKL. The CDR3 bases are TGCGCCAGCAGCCAAGTCGGCACAACCTACAATGAGCAGTTCTTC. Protein: CASSQVGTTYNEQFF.

This clonotype was detected ten times or more. The rearrangement uses TRBV12-3 or TRBV12-4 and TRBJ2-7; TRBD1 might be the D (6 bases). Trimming removed 6 bases at V and 5 bases at J, with 14 bases between. The CDR3 is 13 amino acids. The CDR3 DNA is TGTGCCAGCAGCAACAGGGAAAGGAACGAGCAGTACTTC. Its translation: CASSNRERNEQYF.

J is TRBJ1-5 and V is TRBV27; a weak D match, TRBD1 (6 bases). V was cut by 1 base and J by 3 bases, with 16 bases left in between. This CDR3 comprises 17 residues. CDR1 is MNHEY and CDR2 is SMNVEV in the germline V gene (reference sequence). Written as DNA, the CDR3 is TGTGCCAGCAGTTTATATCGGGCCTGGACAGACAATCAGCCCCAGCATTTT. Translating gives CASSLYRAWTDNQPQHF.

The chain employs TRBV6-5 and TRBJ1-6, with 9 nucleotides matching TRBD1. The CDR3 runs to 13 residues. Germline V lookup: CDR1 MNHEY, CDR2 SVGAGI. V lost 6 bases and J lost 13; bases outside the gene matches: 7. CDR3 protein: CASRTGTGPPLHF. The CDR3 DNA follows: TGTGCCAGCAGGACCGGGACAGGGCCTCCCCTCCACTTT.

The gene calls are TRBV20-1 and TRBJ2-3; D might be TRBD1 or TRBD2, each matching 5 bases. V lost 5 bases to trimming and J lost 0 bases, with 15 bases between them. The CDR3 is made up of 15 amino acids. Germline CDR1 and CDR2: DFQATT and SNEGSKA (reference sequence). DNA of the CDR3: TGCAGTGCTGCATCCGGGACGGTTAGCACAGATACGCAGTATTTT. Residues: CSAASGTVSTDTQYF.

Ten or more counts support this clonotype. The CDR3 DNA sequence: TGTGCCAGCAGCTTGGAACTAGGACAGGGGTTAACTGATACGCAGTATTTT. Translation: CASSLELGQGLTDTQYF. The chain links TRBV5-6 to TRBJ2-3; 9 bases are a match to TRBD1. The germline gives CDR1 SGHDT, CDR2 YYEEEE. The CDR3 has 17 residues. V was pared by 0 bases and J by 6 bases, with 11 bases of the junction left unmatched.

This clonotype has a handful of counts. This chain uses TRBV20-1 with TRBJ2-7, with TRBD1 matching over 8 bases. The CDR3 extends over 14 amino acids. CDR1 DFQATT and CDR2 SNEGSKA come from the germline V gene (reference sequence). The V and J ends lost 5 bases and 6 bases, in that order; junction bases with no gene match: 12. CDR3 protein: CSAARDRRFSEQYF. The DNA of the CDR3 is TGCAGTGCTGCCCGGGACAGGCGGTTCTCCGAGCAGTACTTC.

Ten or more counts support this clonotype. This chain connects TRBV5-5 to TRBJ2-6; D is ambiguous. The germline CDR1 and CDR2 sequences are SGHKS and YYEKEE (reference sequence). Trimming pared 0 bases from V and 3 bases from J, leaving 7 bases between. There are 15 residues in the CDR3. The CDR3 nucleotides are TGTGCCAGCAGCTTGGTTGGGCATGGGGCCAACGTCCTGACTTTC. As protein: CASSLVGHGANVLTF.

Worth noting for this clonotype: At one end, the junction sequence differs from germline, possibly due to a read error. This sequence joins TRBV2 and TRBJ2-7, with D possibly TRBD1 on 5 matching bases. Germline values: CDR1 SNHLY, CDR2 FYNNEI. There are 13 residues in the CDR3. This chain's CDR3 is CVSSEDSSYEQYF. DNA for the CDR3: TGTGTCAGCAGTGAAGACAGCTCCTACGAGCAGTACTTC.

The DNA for the CDR3 is TGTGCCAGCAGCCGGACTAGCGGGGAGGGGGATGAGCAGTTCTTC. It specifies CASSRTSGEGDEQFF. The rearrangement uses TRBV7-2 and TRBJ2-1; 12 positions agree with TRBD2. J was trimmed by 8 bases and V by 5 bases; bases with no gene match: 7. The CDR3 runs to 15 residues. The V gene's germline CDR1 is SGHTA and CDR2 FQGNSA. Complete variable domain (other parts from reference TRBV7-2 and TRBJ2-1): GAGVSQSPSNKVTEKGKDVELRCDPISGHTALYWYRQSLGQGLEFLIYFQGNSAPDKSGLPSDRFSAERTGGSVSTLTIQRTQQEDSAVYLCASSRTSGEGDEQFFGPGTRLTVL.

This clonotype was counted between two and nine times. The chain is built from TRBV20-1 and TRBJ2-5, with unresolved D. With 0 bases removed from V and 0 bases from J, the gap between germline ends came to 11 bases. Per germline, CDR1 DFQATT and CDR2 SNEGSKA (reference sequence). This CDR3 contains 15 residues. CDR3 sequence reads: CSARDSVGYQETQYF. The CDR3 coding sequence is TGCAGTGCTAGAGATTCTGTTGGCTACCAAGAGACCCAGTACTTC.

This clonotype has only a few counts. The CDR3 bases are TGTGCCAGCAGGTCCGGGGGGGTTGGGAATGAGCAGTTCTTC. Amino acid sequence: CASRSGGVGNEQFF. The J gene is TRBJ2-1, the V gene TRBV6-1; TRBD2 matches 8 bases. J lost 7 bases, V lost 6 bases, and 8 bases had no gene match. This CDR3 has 14 amino acids. CDR1 and CDR2 from the germline V gene are MNHNS and SASEGT.

This clonotype came up a few times. The chain couples TRBV30 to TRBJ2-3, with D tentatively TRBD2 (6 bases). The CDR3 is 17 residues long. Between the trimmed V and J ends, which lost 3 bases and 3 bases, there was a span of 22 bases. The germline V gene has CDR1 GTSNPN and CDR2 SVGIG (reference sequence). Here the CDR3 DNA reads TGTGCCTGGAGCGCCAGTTTAATGGGGGGTTATACAGATACGCAGTATTTT. It translates to CAWSASLMGGYTDTQYF. The full variable domain, with the rest looked up from reference TRBV30 and TRBJ2-3, is SQTIHQWPATLVQPVGSPLSLECTVEGTSNPNLYWYRQAAGRGLQLLFYSVGIGQISSEVPQNLSASRPQDRQFILSSKKLLLSDSGFYLCAWSASLMGGYTDTQYFGPGTRLTVL.

The V and J genes are TRBV20-1 and TRBJ1-1; tentative D call: TRBD1 (5 bases). In germline, CDR1 is DFQATT, CDR2 SNEGSKA (reference sequence). Deletions cut 3 bases from V and 4 bases from J, with 9 bases between. CDR3 length: 12 residues. CDR3 sequence reads: CSARRGPTEAFF. As DNA, the CDR3 is TGCAGTGCTAGGAGGGGACCCACTGAAGCTTTCTTT.

In regard to this clonotype: One end of the junction fails to match germline, which may point to a read error. The rearrangement uses TRBV20-1 and TRBJ2-5; D gene uncertain. The CDR3 contains 11 residues. The germline CDR1 and CDR2 sequences are DFQATT and SNEGSKA (reference sequence). This CDR3 is CSSLKVETRYF. The CDR3 bases are TGCAGTTCACTGAAGGTGGAGACCCGGTACTTC.

This clonotype came up many times. The rearrangement uses TRBV4-1 and TRBJ2-3; 8 bases are a match to TRBD2. Per the germline V gene, CDR1 is MGHRA and CDR2 is YSYEKL. The CDR3 totals 17 residues. With V trimmed by 0 bases and J by 2 bases, 7 bases remained unmatched. The CDR3 sequence is CASSQDPAGGITDTQYF. As DNA, the CDR3 is TGCGCCAGCAGCCAAGATCCCGCGGGGGGAATCACAGATACGCAGTATTTT.

This chain joins TRBV7-9 and TRBJ2-2, with D unresolved. Per the germline V gene, CDR1 is SEHNR and CDR2 is FQNEAQ (reference sequence). V was pared by 1 base and J by 16 bases, with 10 bases between. This CDR3 has 11 residues. The CDR3 here is CASSLGLLSFF. The CDR3 DNA sequence: TGTGCCAGCAGCTTAGGTCTTCTTTCGTTTTTT.

The chain joins TRBV9 to TRBJ2-7; 8 bases are a match to TRBD2. The germline gives CDR1 SGDLS, CDR2 YYNGEE. Trimming at V came to 0 bases and at J to 5 bases, leaving 10 bases not matched to a gene. This CDR3 is built from 16 residues. The CDR3 DNA reads as TGTGCCAGCAGCGTAGCGTTCGGGCTAGCGGGCAACGAGCAGTACTTC. Translated: CASSVAFGLAGNEQYF.

Only a few counts were recorded for this clonotype. V and J are TRBV6-1 and TRBJ2-3; D may be TRBD1 or TRBD2 (5 bases each). Trimming stripped 6 bases from V and 4 bases from J, with 20 bases between. CDR1 is MNHNS and CDR2 is SASEGT in the germline V gene. The CDR3 consists of 16 residues. The CDR3 loop reads CASSRVGSLGADTQYF. CDR3 bases: TGTGCCAGCAGCAGGGTAGGGTCACTAGGCGCAGATACGCAGTATTTT.